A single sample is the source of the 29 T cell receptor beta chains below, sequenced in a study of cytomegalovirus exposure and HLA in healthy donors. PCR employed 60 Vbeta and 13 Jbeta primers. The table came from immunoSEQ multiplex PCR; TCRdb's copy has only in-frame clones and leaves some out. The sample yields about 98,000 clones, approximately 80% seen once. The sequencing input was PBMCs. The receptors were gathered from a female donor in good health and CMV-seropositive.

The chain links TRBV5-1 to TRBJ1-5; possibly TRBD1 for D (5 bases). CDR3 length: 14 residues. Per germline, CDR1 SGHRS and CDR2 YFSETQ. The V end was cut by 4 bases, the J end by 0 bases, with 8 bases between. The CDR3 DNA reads TGCGCCAGCAGCCCCGACAGTAGCAATCAGCCCCAGCATTTT. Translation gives CASSPDSSNQPQHF.

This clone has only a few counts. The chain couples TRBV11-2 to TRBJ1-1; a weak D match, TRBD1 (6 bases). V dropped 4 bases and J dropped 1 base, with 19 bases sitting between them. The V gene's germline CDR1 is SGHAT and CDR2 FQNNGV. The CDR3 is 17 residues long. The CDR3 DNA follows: TGTGCCAGCAGCTGGGGTGGGGGCAGGGACCCGAACACTGAAGCTTTCTTT. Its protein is CASSWGGGRDPNTEAFF. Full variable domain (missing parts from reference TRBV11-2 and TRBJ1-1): EAGVAQSPRYKIIEKRQSVAFWCNPISGHATLYWYQQILGQGPKLLIQFQNNGVVDDSQLPKDRFSAERLKGVDSTLKIQPAKLEDSAVYLCASSWGGGRDPNTEAFFGQGTRLTVV.

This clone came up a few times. Here the CDR3 DNA reads TGTGCCAGCAGTGGGGGACAGGGGGCGATGGACGAGCAGTACTTC. Encoded protein: CASSGGQGAMDEQYF. V gene TRBV28 combines with J gene TRBJ2-7, with 12 bases lining up with TRBD1. This CDR3 has 15 residues. Germline-derived CDR1 and CDR2 are MDHEN and SYDVKM. V shed 5 bases, J shed 5 bases, and the junction held 7 bases outside the gene matches.

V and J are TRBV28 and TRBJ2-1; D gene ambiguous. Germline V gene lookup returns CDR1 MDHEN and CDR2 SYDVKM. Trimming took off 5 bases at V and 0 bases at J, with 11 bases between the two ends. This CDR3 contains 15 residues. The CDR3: CASSPKYSSYNEQFF. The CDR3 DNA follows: TGTGCCAGCAGTCCTAAGTATAGCTCCTACAATGAGCAGTTCTTC.

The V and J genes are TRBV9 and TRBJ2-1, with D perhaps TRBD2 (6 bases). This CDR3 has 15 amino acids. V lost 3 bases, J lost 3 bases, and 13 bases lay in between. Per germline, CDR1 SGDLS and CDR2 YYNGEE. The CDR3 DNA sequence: TGTGCCAGCAGCGATTCCGGGACTTACTACAATGAGCAGTTCTTC. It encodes CASSDSGTYYNEQFF.

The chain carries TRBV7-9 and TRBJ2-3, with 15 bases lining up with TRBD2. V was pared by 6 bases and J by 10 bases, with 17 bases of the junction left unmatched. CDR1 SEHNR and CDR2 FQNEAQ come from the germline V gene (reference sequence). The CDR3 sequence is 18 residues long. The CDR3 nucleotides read TGTGCCAGCAGGCCTAAGGATTCCGGGACTAGCGGGAGGACTTCGCAGTATTTT. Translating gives CASRPKDSGTSGRTSQYF.

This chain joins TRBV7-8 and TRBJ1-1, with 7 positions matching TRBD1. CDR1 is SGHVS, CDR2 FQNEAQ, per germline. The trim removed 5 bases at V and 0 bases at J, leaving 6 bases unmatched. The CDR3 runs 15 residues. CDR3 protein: CASSPRGEMNTEAFF. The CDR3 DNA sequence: TGTGCCAGCAGCCCCAGGGGGGAGATGAACACTGAAGCTTTCTTT. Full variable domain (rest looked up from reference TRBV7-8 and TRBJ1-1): GAGVSQSPRYKVAKRGQDVALRCDPISGHVSLFWYQQALGQGPEFLTYFQNEAQLDKSGLPSDRFFAERPEGSVSTLKIQRTQQEDSAVYLCASSPRGEMNTEAFFGQGTRLTVV.

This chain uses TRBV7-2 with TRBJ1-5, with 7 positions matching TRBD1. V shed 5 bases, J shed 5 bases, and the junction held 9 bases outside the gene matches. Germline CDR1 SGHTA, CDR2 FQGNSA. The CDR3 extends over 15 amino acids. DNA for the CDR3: TGTGCCAGCAGCCCCCGGACAGGCGGGGATCAGCCCCAGCATTTT. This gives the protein CASSPRTGGDQPQHF.

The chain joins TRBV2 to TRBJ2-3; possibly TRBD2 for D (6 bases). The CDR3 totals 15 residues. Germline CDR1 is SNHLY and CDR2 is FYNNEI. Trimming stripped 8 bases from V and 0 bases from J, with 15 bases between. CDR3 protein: CASGEGTSSTDTQYF. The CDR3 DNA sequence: TGTGCCAGCGGGGAAGGGACTTCTAGCACAGATACGCAGTATTTT.

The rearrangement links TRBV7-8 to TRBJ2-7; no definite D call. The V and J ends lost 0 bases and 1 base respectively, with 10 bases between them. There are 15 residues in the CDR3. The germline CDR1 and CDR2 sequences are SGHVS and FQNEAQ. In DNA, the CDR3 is TGTGCCAGCAGCTTAGCTGTGGAGATTTCCTACGAGCAGTACTTC. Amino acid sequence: CASSLAVEISYEQYF. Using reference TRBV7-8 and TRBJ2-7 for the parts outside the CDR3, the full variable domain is GAGVSQSPRYKVAKRGQDVALRCDPISGHVSLFWYQQALGQGPEFLTYFQNEAQLDKSGLPSDRFFAERPEGSVSTLKIQRTQQEDSAVYLCASSLAVEISYEQYFGPGTRLTVT.

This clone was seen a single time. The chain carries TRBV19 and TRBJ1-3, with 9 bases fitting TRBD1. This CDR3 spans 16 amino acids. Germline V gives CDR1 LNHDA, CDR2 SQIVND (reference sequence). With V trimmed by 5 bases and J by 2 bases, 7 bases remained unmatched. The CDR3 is CASSSTGGITGNTIYF. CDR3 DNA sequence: TGTGCCAGTAGTTCAACAGGGGGCATCACTGGAAACACCATATATTTT.

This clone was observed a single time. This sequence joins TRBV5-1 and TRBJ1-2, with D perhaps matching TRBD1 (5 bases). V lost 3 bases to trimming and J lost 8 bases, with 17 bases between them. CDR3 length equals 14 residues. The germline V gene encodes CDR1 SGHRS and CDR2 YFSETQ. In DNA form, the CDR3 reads TGCGCCAGCAGCTCGCCCGGGGGGGGTCAGGGCTACACCTTC. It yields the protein CASSSPGGGQGYTF.

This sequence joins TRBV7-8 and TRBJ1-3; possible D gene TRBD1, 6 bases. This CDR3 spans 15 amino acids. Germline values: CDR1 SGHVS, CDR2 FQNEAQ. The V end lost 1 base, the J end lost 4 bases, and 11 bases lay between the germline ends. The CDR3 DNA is TGTGCCAGCAGCTTAGGGACAGCTTACGGAAACACCATATATTTT. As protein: CASSLGTAYGNTIYF.

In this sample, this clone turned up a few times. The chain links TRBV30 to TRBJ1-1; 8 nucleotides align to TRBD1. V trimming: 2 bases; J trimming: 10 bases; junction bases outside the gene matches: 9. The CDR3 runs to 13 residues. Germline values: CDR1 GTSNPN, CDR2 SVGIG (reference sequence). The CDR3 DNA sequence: TGTGCCTGGAGTTTAGGACAGGGTTGGTTAGCTTTCTTT. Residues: CAWSLGQGWLAFF.

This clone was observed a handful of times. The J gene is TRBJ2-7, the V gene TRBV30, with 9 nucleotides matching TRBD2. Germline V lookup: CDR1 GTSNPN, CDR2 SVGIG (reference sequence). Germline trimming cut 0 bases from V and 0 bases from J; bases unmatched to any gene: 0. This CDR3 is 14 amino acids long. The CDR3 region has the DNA TGTGCCTGGAGTGTTAGCGGGGGCTCCTACGAGCAGTACTTC. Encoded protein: CAWSVSGGSYEQYF.

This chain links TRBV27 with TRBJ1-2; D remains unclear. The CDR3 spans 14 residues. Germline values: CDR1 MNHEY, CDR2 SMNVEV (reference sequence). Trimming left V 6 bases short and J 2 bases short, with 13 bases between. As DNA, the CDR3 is TGTGCCAGCAGCCAACATACCAGAAACTATGGCTACACCTTC. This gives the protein CASSQHTRNYGYTF.

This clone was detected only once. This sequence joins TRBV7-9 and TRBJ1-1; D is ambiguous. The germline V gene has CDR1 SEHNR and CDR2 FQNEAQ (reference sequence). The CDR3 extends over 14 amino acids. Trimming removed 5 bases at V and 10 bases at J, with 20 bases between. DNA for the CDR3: TGTGCCAGCAGCACCGACATGACGATAATTAGAGCTTTCTTT. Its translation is CASSTDMTIIRAFF. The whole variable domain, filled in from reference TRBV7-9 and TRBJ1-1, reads DTGVSQNPRHKITKRGQNVTFRCDPISEHNRLYWYRQTLGQGPEFLTYFQNEAQLEKSRLLSDRFSAERPKGSFSTLEIQRTEQGDSAMYLCASSTDMTIIRAFFGQGTRLTVV.

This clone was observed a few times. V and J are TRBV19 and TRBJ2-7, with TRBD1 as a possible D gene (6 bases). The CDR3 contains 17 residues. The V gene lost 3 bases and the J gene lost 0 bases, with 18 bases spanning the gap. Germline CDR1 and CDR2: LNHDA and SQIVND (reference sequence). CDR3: CASSMGASGHHSYEQYF. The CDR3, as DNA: TGTGCCAGTAGTATGGGGGCCTCGGGACACCACTCCTACGAGCAGTACTTC.

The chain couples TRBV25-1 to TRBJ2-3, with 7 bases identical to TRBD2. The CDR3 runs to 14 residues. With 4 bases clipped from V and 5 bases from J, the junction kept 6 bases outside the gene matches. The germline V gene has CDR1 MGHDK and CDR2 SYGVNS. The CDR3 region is CASSVAGEVDTQYF. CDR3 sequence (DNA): TGTGCCAGCAGTGTGGCGGGAGAAGTAGATACGCAGTATTTT.

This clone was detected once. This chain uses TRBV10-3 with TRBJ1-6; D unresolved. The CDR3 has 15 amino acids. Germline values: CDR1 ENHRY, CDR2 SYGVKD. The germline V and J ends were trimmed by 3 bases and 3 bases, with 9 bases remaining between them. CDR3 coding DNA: TGTGCCATCAGTGACGAGGGTAGCTATAATTCACCCCTCCACTTT. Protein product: CAISDEGSYNSPLHF.

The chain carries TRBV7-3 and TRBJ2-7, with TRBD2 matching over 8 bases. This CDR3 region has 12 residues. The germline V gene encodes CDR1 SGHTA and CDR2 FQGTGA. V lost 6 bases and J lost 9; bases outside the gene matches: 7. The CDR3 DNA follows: TGTGCCAGCAGGTCCACCCGGGAGGGGCAGTACTTC. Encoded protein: CASRSTREGQYF.

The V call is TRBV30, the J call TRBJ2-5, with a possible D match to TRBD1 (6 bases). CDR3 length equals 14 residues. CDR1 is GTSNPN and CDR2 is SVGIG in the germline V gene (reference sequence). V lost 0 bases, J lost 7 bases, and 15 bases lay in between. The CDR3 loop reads CAWSVLEGVGTQYF. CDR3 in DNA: TGTGCCTGGAGTGTATTAGAGGGGGTAGGGACCCAGTACTTC.

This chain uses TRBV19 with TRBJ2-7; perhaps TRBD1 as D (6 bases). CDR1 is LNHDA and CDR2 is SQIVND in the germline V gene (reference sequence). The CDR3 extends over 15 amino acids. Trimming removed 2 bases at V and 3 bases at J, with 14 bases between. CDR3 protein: CASSITGTNYYEQYF. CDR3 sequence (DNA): TGTGCCAGTAGTATAACCGGGACAAACTACTACGAGCAGTACTTC.

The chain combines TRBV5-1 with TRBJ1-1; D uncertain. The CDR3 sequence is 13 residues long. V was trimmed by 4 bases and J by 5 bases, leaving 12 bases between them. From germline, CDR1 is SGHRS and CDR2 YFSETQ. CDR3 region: CASSKAGNTEAFF. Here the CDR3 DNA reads TGCGCCAGCAGCAAGGCAGGTAATACTGAAGCTTTCTTT.

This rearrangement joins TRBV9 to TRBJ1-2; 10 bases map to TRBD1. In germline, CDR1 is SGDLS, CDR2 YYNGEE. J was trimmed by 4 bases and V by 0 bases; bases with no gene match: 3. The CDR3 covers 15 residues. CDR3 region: CASSVEGQGSYGYTF. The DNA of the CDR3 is TGTGCCAGCAGCGTAGAGGGACAGGGGAGCTATGGCTACACCTTC.

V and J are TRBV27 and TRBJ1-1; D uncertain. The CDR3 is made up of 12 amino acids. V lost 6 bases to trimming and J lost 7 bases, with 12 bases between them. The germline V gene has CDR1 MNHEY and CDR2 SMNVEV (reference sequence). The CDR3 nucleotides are TGTGCCAGCAGCCTACCCGCGGGTGAAGCTTTCTTT. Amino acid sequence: CASSLPAGEAFF.

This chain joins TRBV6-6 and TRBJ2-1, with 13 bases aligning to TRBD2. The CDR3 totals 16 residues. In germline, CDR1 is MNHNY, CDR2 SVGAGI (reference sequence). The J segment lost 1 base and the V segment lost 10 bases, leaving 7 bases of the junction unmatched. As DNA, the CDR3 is TGTGCCATCAGGACTAGCGGGAGAGGGTCCTACAATGAGCAGTTCTTC. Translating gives CAIRTSGRGSYNEQFF.

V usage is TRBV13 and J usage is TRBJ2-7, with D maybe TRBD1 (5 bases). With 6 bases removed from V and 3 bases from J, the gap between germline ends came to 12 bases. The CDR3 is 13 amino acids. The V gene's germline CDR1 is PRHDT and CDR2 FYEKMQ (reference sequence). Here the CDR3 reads CASREQAHYEQYF. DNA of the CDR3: TGTGCCAGCAGAGAACAGGCTCACTACGAGCAGTACTTC. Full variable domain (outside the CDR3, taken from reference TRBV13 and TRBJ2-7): AAGVIQSPRHLIKEKRETATLKCYPIPRHDTVYWYQQGPGQDPQFLISFYEKMQSDKGSIPDRFSAQQFSDYHSELNMSSLELGDSALYFCASREQAHYEQYFGPGTRLTVT.

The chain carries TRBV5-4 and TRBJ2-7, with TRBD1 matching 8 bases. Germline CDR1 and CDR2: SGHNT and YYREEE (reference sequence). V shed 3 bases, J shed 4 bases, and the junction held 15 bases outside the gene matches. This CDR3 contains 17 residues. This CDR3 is CASSSSQRTGIRYEQYF. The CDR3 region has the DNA TGTGCCAGCAGCTCGAGCCAGAGGACAGGGATTCGATACGAGCAGTACTTC. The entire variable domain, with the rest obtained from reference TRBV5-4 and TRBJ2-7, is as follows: ETGVTQSPTHLIKTRGQQVTLRCSSQSGHNTVSWYQQALGQGPQFIFQYYREEENGRGNFPPRFSGLQFPNYSSELNVNALELDDSALYLCASSSSQRTGIRYEQYFGPGTRLTVT.